The clone carrying this T cell receptor beta chain was detected a few times. Its antigen is not identified. The germline CDR1 and CDR2 sequences are ENHRY and SYGVKD. V was pared by 2 bases and J by 0 bases, with 8 bases between. The CDR3 has 15 amino acids. Via MiXCR, TCRdb re-called the reads, giving one row per CDR3 protein. The sample carries approximately 170,000 distinct CDR3 sequences, 15% to 20% recorded once. The data are from a study of T cell repertoires in cytomegalovirus infection. Whole-study findings and limits: CMV carriers having the relevant HLA were flagged by cumulative public TCR beta family frequency. HLA-C-restricted CMV clonotypes gave the most frequent clonotype in two of eight donors.

The sample comprised CD8+ T cells from PBMCs. The genes are TRBV10-3 and TRBJ2-1, with D possibly being TRBD2 (5 bases). This sequence originates from a human donor in good health (CMV status not recorded). Some clones in this sample may be carry-over from other donors' samples. The CDR3 loop reads CAISEEGSSYNEQFF. The CDR3 nucleotides are TGTGCCATCAGTGAGGAGGGAAGCTCCTACAATGAGCAGTTCTTC.